The next 29 T cell receptor beta chains were all read from a single sample in a study of cytomegalovirus exposure and HLA in healthy donors. The study ran its PCR with 60 Vbeta and 13 Jbeta primers. The protocol was immunoSEQ multiplex PCR, while the TCRdb copy is restricted to in-frame clones and leaves out a portion. The table records around 150,000 clones, more than 70% of them present only once. Sequencing was performed on PBMCs. The receptor source for this set is a man between 50 and 59 years old in good health and CMV-seropositive.

The chain carries TRBV10-3 and TRBJ2-3; 14 nucleotides line up with TRBD2. The CDR3 is 17 residues long. V trimming: 6 bases; J trimming: 1 base; junction bases outside the gene matches: 6. The germline V gene has CDR1 ENHRY and CDR2 SYGVKD. The CDR3 reads CAIRPGLAGERTDTQYF. The CDR3 DNA reads as TGTGCCATCAGACCGGGACTAGCGGGAGAACGCACAGATACGCAGTATTTT.

The CDR3 sequence is CASSDGGSGNTIYF. The CDR3 DNA reads as TGTGCCAGCAGCGACGGGGGCTCTGGAAACACCATATATTTT. The J gene is TRBJ1-3, the V gene TRBV6-1, with a weak D call TRBD1 (5 bases). V lost 6 bases to trimming and J lost 0 bases, with 9 bases between them. In germline, CDR1 is MNHNS, CDR2 SASEGT. The CDR3 loop spans 14 amino acids.

This clone was detected a few times. The chain carries TRBV7-9 and TRBJ1-2; D remains ambiguous. Between the trimmed V and J ends, which lost 5 bases and 6 bases, there was a span of 10 bases. The CDR3 extends over 12 amino acids. Germline CDR1 SEHNR, CDR2 FQNEAQ (reference sequence). The CDR3 nucleotides are TGTGCCAGCAGCGCTCGACTCCATGGCTACACCTTC. Amino acid sequence: CASSARLHGYTF. Variable domain in full (rest from reference TRBV7-9 and TRBJ1-2): DTGVSQNPRHKITKRGQNVTFRCDPISEHNRLYWYRQTLGQGPEFLTYFQNEAQLEKSRLLSDRFSAERPKGSFSTLEIQRTEQGDSAMYLCASSARLHGYTFGSGTRLTVV.

The chain employs TRBV6-6 and TRBJ2-1, with 11 positions matching TRBD1. Trimming at V came to 2 bases and at J to 4 bases, leaving 4 bases not matched to a gene. Per the germline V gene, CDR1 is MNHNY and CDR2 is SVGAGI (reference sequence). This CDR3 comprises 16 residues. CDR3 bases: TGTGCCAGCAGTTACGCCGGGACAGGGGGGTACAATGAGCAGTTCTTC. This codes for CASSYAGTGGYNEQFF.

The J gene is TRBJ2-2, the V gene TRBV6-5, with 7 bases identical to TRBD1. The germline V gene encodes CDR1 MNHEY and CDR2 SVGAGI. This CDR3 is built from 12 residues. J gave up 7 bases and V 6 bases, and 2 bases lay outside the gene matches. CDR3 nucleotide sequence: TGTGCCAGCAGCAGGGGGAGCGGGGAGCTGTTTTTT. Translating gives CASSRGSGELFF.

This clone was detected a few times. V is TRBV4-3 and J is TRBJ2-1; TRBD2 matches at 12 bases. J gave up 7 bases and V 0 bases, and 7 bases lay outside the gene matches. Germline V gene sequence: CDR1 LGHNA, CDR2 YSLEER. The CDR3 runs 17 residues. In DNA form, the CDR3 reads TGCGCCAGCAGCCAAGAACTAGCGGGAGGTACCCGGAATGAGCAGTTCTTC. This gives the protein CASSQELAGGTRNEQFF.

The sample holds a few counts of this clone. The V and J genes are TRBV6-5 and TRBJ1-1; 8 bases line up with TRBD1. This CDR3 region has 15 residues. V was clipped by 6 bases and J by 4 bases; unmatched bases: 10. Germline V gives CDR1 MNHEY, CDR2 SVGAGI. The CDR3 protein is CASRIARTGSTEAFF. CDR3 in DNA: TGTGCCAGCAGGATTGCCCGGACAGGGAGCACTGAAGCTTTCTTT.

The rearrangement links TRBV13 to TRBJ2-1, with D possibly TRBD1 on 6 matching bases. The CDR3 contains 15 residues. V lost 2 bases and J 4 bases, leaving 12 bases between the germline ends. The germline V gene has CDR1 PRHDT and CDR2 FYEKMQ (reference sequence). Here the CDR3 reads CASSLMEQGYNEQFF. CDR3 in DNA: TGTGCCAGCAGCTTAATGGAACAGGGATACAATGAGCAGTTCTTC. The variable domain in full, completed from reference TRBV13 and TRBJ2-1, reads AAGVIQSPRHLIKEKRETATLKCYPIPRHDTVYWYQQGPGQDPQFLISFYEKMQSDKGSIPDRFSAQQFSDYHSELNMSSLELGDSALYFCASSLMEQGYNEQFFGPGTRLTVL.

The V gene is TRBV5-5, the J gene TRBJ2-3; 8 bases are a match to TRBD1. CDR1 is SGHKS, CDR2 YYEKEE, per germline (reference sequence). This CDR3 spans 15 amino acids. V lost 4 bases to trimming and J lost 7 bases; unmatched junction nucleotides: 11. The CDR3 DNA reads TGTGCCAGCAGCCTTAGCAGGACAGGGTTGAATACGCAGTATTTT. This gives the protein CASSLSRTGLNTQYF.

Regarding this clone: One end of the junction is discordant with germline, which a read error may explain. The chain recombines TRBV4-3 with TRBJ2-1, with 12 bases that match TRBD2. This CDR3 spans 15 amino acids. Germline V lookup: CDR1 LGHNA, CDR2 YSLEER. For the CDR3, the DNA is TGCGCCAGCAGCCAAGTAATCGGGCTAGCGGGAGGGCCGGTCTTC. Its translation is CASSQVIGLAGGPVF.

This clone was recorded only once. V is TRBV14 and J is TRBJ2-1; TRBD2 is a possible D gene (5 bases). The germline V gene has CDR1 SGHDN and CDR2 FVKESK. The germline V and J ends were trimmed by 6 bases and 5 bases, with 17 bases remaining between them. The CDR3 extends over 15 amino acids. DNA for the CDR3: TGTGCCAGCAGTTTAGACGGGGTCCGAAACAATGAGCAGTTCTTC. This translates into CASSLDGVRNNEQFF.

In its sample, this clone was seen a few times. V and J are TRBV4-1 and TRBJ1-1, with a possible D match to TRBD1 (5 bases). CDR1 MGHRA and CDR2 YSYEKL come from the germline V gene. V was cut by 0 bases and J by 7 bases, with 18 bases left in between. The CDR3 runs to 16 residues. DNA of the CDR3: TGCGCCAGCAGCCAAGATAACACCAGGACAAAGGGTGAAGCTTTCTTT. Amino acid sequence: CASSQDNTRTKGEAFF.

The chain joins TRBV27 to TRBJ2-5; TRBD2 might be the D (6 bases). The J call may be mistaken, given a closer DNA end match to TRBJ2-7. Germline V gene data show CDR1 as MNHEY and CDR2 as SMNVEV (reference sequence). This CDR3 comprises 14 residues. The CDR3 DNA reads TGTGCCAGCAGTTTCGGGGGAAGGACCTACGAGCAGTACTTC. Translated, it gives CASSFGGRTYEQYF.

V and J are TRBV6-5 and TRBJ1-2, with 9 nucleotides matching TRBD1. The length of the CDR3 is 14 residues. The germline gives CDR1 MNHEY, CDR2 SVGAGI. V trimming: 5 bases; J trimming: 12 bases; junction bases outside the gene matches: 13. For the CDR3, the DNA is TGTGCCAGCAGTGAAATCCGGGACAGGGCAGTCCACACCTTC. Amino acids: CASSEIRDRAVHTF.

This chain connects TRBV7-9 to TRBJ1-1; no definite D call. V was shortened by 4 bases and J by 1 base, with 10 bases between the two germline ends. CDR1 is SEHNR, CDR2 FQNEAQ, per germline (reference sequence). This CDR3 region has 14 residues. The CDR3 coding sequence is TGTGCCAGCAGCTCCCAGGAGGGGAACACTGAAGCTTTCTTT. Translating gives CASSSQEGNTEAFF.

Note on this clone: Mismatch with germline at one junction end may stem from a read error. The chain couples TRBV19 to TRBJ1-1; 9 bases align to TRBD1. The CDR3 runs to 15 residues. Germline lookup yields CDR1 LNHDA and CDR2 SQIVND (reference sequence). CDR3 region: CASRIADRGFTEAFF. The CDR3 coding sequence is TGTGCCAGTAGAATAGCGGACAGGGGCTTCACTGAAGCTTTCTTT.

This clone was found once. The rearrangement joins TRBV28 to TRBJ1-1, with D possibly TRBD1 on 5 matching bases. The CDR3 runs to 14 residues. The germline CDR1 and CDR2 sequences are MDHEN and SYDVKM. Trimming pared 2 bases from V and 4 bases from J, leaving 11 bases between. This CDR3 is CASSLVGGFTEAFF. CDR3 sequence (DNA): TGTGCCAGCAGTTTAGTGGGGGGGTTCACTGAAGCTTTCTTT.

The J gene is TRBJ1-2, the V gene TRBV9; possibly TRBD1 for D (6 bases). The CDR3 runs to 15 residues. V was cut by 4 bases and J by 3 bases, with 16 bases left in between. Germline values: CDR1 SGDLS, CDR2 YYNGEE. The CDR3 is CASSPYLQGDYGYTF. The CDR3, as DNA: TGTGCCAGCAGCCCCTATCTACAGGGAGACTATGGCTACACCTTC.

V and J are TRBV28 and TRBJ2-7; the match to TRBD2 covers 11 bases. V lost 2 bases and J lost 4; bases outside the gene matches: 4. Per germline, CDR1 MDHEN and CDR2 SYDVKM. CDR3 length: 15 residues. The CDR3 DNA reads as TGTGCCAGCAGTTTACAGACTAGCGGGAAGTACGAGCAGTACTTC. Encoded protein: CASSLQTSGKYEQYF.

The V call is TRBV28, the J call TRBJ1-3; D remains unclear. V lost 7 bases to trimming and J lost 0 bases, with 10 bases between them. This CDR3 is 14 amino acids long. Germline lookup yields CDR1 MDHEN and CDR2 SYDVKM. The CDR3 bases are TGTGCCAGCATTTCCCGGAGCTCTGGAAACACCATATATTTT. It encodes CASISRSSGNTIYF.

This clone is a singleton in its sample. The chain recombines TRBV20-1 with TRBJ2-7; the D is unclear. Looked up from germline, CDR1 is DFQATT and CDR2 is SNEGSKA (reference sequence). The ends were cut back, 2 bases at V and 5 bases at J, with 7 bases in the middle. This CDR3 comprises 11 residues. The chain's CDR3 is CSARIIDEQYF. CDR3 bases: TGCAGTGCTAGAATTATTGACGAGCAGTACTTC.

The chain combines TRBV18 with TRBJ1-1; 8 bases are shared with TRBD1. Trimming took 1 base from V and 1 from J; bases not matched to a gene: 5. The CDR3 is 16 residues long. CDR1 and CDR2 from the germline V gene are KGHSH and LQKENI. The DNA of the CDR3 is TGTGCCAGCTCACCACTCCGGACAGGGACGAACACTGAAGCTTTCTTT. Translation gives CASSPLRTGTNTEAFF.

The chain links TRBV7-9 to TRBJ2-1, with 10 bases that match TRBD2. J was trimmed by 0 bases and V by 5 bases; bases with no gene match: 4. This CDR3 is built from 16 residues. Germline V CDR1 and CDR2: SEHNR, FQNEAQ (reference sequence). The CDR3 reads CASSPPSGSSYNEQFF. CDR3 DNA: TGTGCCAGCAGCCCACCTAGCGGGAGCTCCTACAATGAGCAGTTCTTC.

The chain employs TRBV29-1 and TRBJ2-3; 9 bases match TRBD2. CDR3 length equals 15 residues. With V trimmed by 5 bases and J by 4 bases, 10 bases remained unmatched. CDR1 and CDR2 from the germline V gene are SQVTM and ANQGSEA. Here the CDR3 reads CSVTHSGRAPDTQYF. CDR3 nucleotides: TGCAGCGTTACCCATAGCGGGAGAGCCCCAGATACGCAGTATTTT.

The rearrangement joins TRBV15 to TRBJ2-1, with 8 bases identical to TRBD2. The CDR3 totals 16 residues. The V segment lost 1 base and the J segment 4 bases; nucleotides outside the gene matches: 6. Germline lookup yields CDR1 LNHNV and CDR2 YYDKDF (reference sequence). This CDR3 reads CATSRGYTSGYNEQFF. The CDR3 coding sequence is TGTGCCACCAGCAGAGGATACACTAGCGGTTACAATGAGCAGTTCTTC.

This rearrangement joins TRBV6-5 to TRBJ1-2; a possible D gene is TRBD1 (5 bases). The V and J ends lost 6 bases and 8 bases respectively, with 16 bases between them. From germline, CDR1 is MNHEY and CDR2 SVGAGI. The CDR3 consists of 13 residues. CDR3 nucleotide sequence: TGTGCCAGCAGCAATCCGGGGGTGTGGGGCTACACCTTC. Encoded protein: CASSNPGVWGYTF.

This chain joins TRBV5-4 and TRBJ2-7; 8 bases are shared with TRBD1. Germline V CDR1 and CDR2: SGHNT, YYREEE (reference sequence). V lost 4 bases to trimming and J lost 2 bases; unmatched junction nucleotides: 5. The CDR3 covers 14 residues. The CDR3 reads CASSRTGRTYEQYF. In DNA form, the CDR3 reads TGTGCCAGCAGCCGGACAGGGAGAACCTACGAGCAGTACTTC.

As regards this clone: A read error may produce the germline difference seen at one junction end. This rearrangement joins TRBV7-7 to TRBJ2-5; TRBD1 matches at 8 bases. The CDR3 has 13 amino acids. The V gene's germline CDR1 is SSHAT and CDR2 FNYEAQ (reference sequence). The CDR3 DNA reads as TGTGCTAGCAGCCGACAGGGGAGAGAGACCCAGTACTTC. This sequence encodes CASSRQGRETQYF.

This clone was found a few times. The V call is TRBV27, the J call TRBJ1-2; a weak D match, TRBD1 (5 bases). V gave up 8 bases and J gave up 4 bases, with 11 bases separating them. The length of the CDR3 is 12 residues. Germline CDR1 and CDR2: MNHEY and SMNVEV (reference sequence). The CDR3 DNA reads TGTGCCAGCGGGGGTAGCGGCTATGGCTACACCTTC. It specifies CASGGSGYGYTF.